This TCR beta chain was identified during a study of OX40 agonist ivuxolimab in advanced cancers. Turning to this clone: The antigen remains unidentified.

Data came from immunoSEQ multiplex PCR; TCRdb stores just in-frame clones and leaves some out. Of 53,000 or so clones in the sample, roughly 80% are singletons; the top ten hold approximately 4.2%. The V and J ends lost 1 base and 6 bases, in that order; junction bases with no gene match: 6. The CDR3 spans 16 residues. The germline V gene encodes CDR1 LNHDA and CDR2 SQIVND (reference sequence). Study conclusions and caveats: The expanded peripheral T cells' antigen specificity was not determined.

The sequencing here drew on CD4+ or CD8+ T cells sorted from blood, taken in a trial of the OX40 agonist ivuxolimab. This clonotype was sampled from an adult with an advanced solid tumor such as melanoma, head and neck, liver or kidney cancer. The V gene is TRBV19, the J gene TRBJ1-5, with TRBD1 identical over 10 bases. CDR3 DNA: TGTGCCAGTAGTATAGGGGGGACAGGGGACCCTCAGCCCCAGCATTTT. It encodes CASSIGGTGDPQPQHF.